This T cell receptor (beta chain) was captured in a study of T cell clonality in common variable immunodeficiency. This clone was detected many times. The CDR3 end is not reached by the read, which stops 3 residues before it; the germline J gene fills it in. Data came from immunoSEQ multiplex PCR; TCRdb stores just in-frame clones and leaves some out. The sample shows about 52,000 clones, none of them appearing just once. Germline V gene sequence: CDR1 MNHNS, CDR2 SASEGT. The CDR3 length is 13 residues. The chain uses TRBV6-1 and TRBJ1-1; D is uncertain. Specimen: peripheral blood mononuclear cells. The receptor's source is a person aged 18 to 70 in good health. The CDR3 DNA, read in part, is TGTGCCAGCAGTGCCGAACAGAGTACGGCG. It specifies CASSAEQSTA. The whole CDR3 is CASSAEQSTAAFF.